The entry below gives a single TCR beta chain sequence along with its context. The antigen remains undetermined. The CDR3 sequence is 15 residues long. V dropped 6 bases and J dropped 6; count of bases not matched to a gene: 12. Germline V gives CDR1 LNHDA, CDR2 SQIVND (reference sequence). The data are from a study of beta chain features in type 1 diabetes. Study overall: The patient and healthy donor groups were comparable for age, gender and cell yields.

All of the isolated RNA was reverse transcribed, so expressed TCRB transcripts were sequenced. Assay used: immunoSEQ multiplex PCR; TCRdb lists only in-frame clones, some missing. The sample carries some 500,000 clones, more than 9.5% recorded once. Study outcomes and limitations: Shorter TCRB CDR3s, moderately but significantly so, marked every one of the four CD4+ subsets in Type 1 diabetes patients.

The sequence derives from a woman aged 18-29 years in good health. This chain joins TRBV19 and TRBJ2-7, with 9 bases fitting TRBD1. The sequenced material came from naive CD4+ T cells from blood. CDR3 sequence reads: CASSPYRGRRTEQYF. In DNA form, the CDR3 reads TGTGCCAGTAGCCCATACAGGGGGCGTCGGACCGAGCAGTACTTC.